The TCR beta chain described here comes from a study of blood T cell repertoires in COVID-19. As for the study in general: Acute and convalescent COVID-19 specimens originated in the United States, Italy and Spain. T cells, B-cell-depleted T cells, or PBMCs provided the cDNA or gDNA that served as material.

Authors' analysis steps: Estimation of nucleated cell counts relied on the amplification of reference gene primers. Using immunoSEQ multiplex PCR, the repertoire was profiled, and TCRdb retains in-frame clones only, with some absent. The D gene and trimming were derived from the DNA, and the V and J assignments and clone size from that table. The sample holds about 60,000 clones, about 90% seen once. CDR3 length equals 14 residues. The V gene end was trimmed by 3 bases and the J gene end by 6 bases; junction bases not matched to a gene: 3. Germline values: CDR1 SGHAT, CDR2 FQNNGV. The chain recombines TRBV11-2 with TRBJ2-1; 9 bases are shared with TRBD2. Material for sequencing was peripheral blood. This sequence originates from a human donor in a cohort sampled during active COVID-19. CDR3 region: CASSFLAGTNEQFF. The CDR3 DNA sequence: TGTGCCAGCAGCTTCCTAGCGGGGACCAATGAGCAGTTCTTC.